This TCR beta chain is drawn from a study of T-cell memory formation after mild COVID-19. Whole-study findings and limits: Among clones contracting day 15 to 85, CD4/CD8 was balanced, whereas later expanders leaned CD4+.

The authors produced TCR alpha and TCR beta cDNA libraries with sample barcodes and UMIs by 5'RACE using constant-segment primers. MiXCR was run by TCRdb on the 5' RACE reads, yielding one entry per CDR3 protein. Of around 130,000 distinct CDR3 sequences detected, more than 13% appear once; the ten largest clones hold around 27%. This CDR3 region has 12 residues. Germline V gene data show CDR1 as SGDLS and CDR2 as YYNGEE. Trimming removed 0 bases from V and 5 bases from J, with 3 bases in between. This clonotype appeared many times. Its antigen is undetermined. The source material was PBMCs or a T cell subset sorted from them (not recorded which). The clonotype was recovered from an adult woman who had mild COVID-19 (a few samples of this study predate the infection). Cell type and time point are not known. The genes are TRBV9 and TRBJ2-1, with D unclear. The DNA for the CDR3 is TGTGCCAGCAGCGTAGGGGACAATGAGCAGTTCTTC. The encoded protein is CASSVGDNEQFF.